These 27 T cell receptor beta chains were all obtained from the same sample, sequenced in a study of cytomegalovirus exposure and HLA in healthy donors (dated by TCRdb to about 2017). Library preparation used the immunoSEQ multiplex PCR assay. For the multiplex PCR, a mixture combining 60 forward primers for TCR Vbeta segments and 13 reverse primers for TCR Jbeta segments was used. The source is immuneACCESS, and TCRdb retained only in-frame sequences with V and J called. Part of the clones is not carried over; for the studies checked, unresolved V genes explain less than half of this, and the remainder is unexplained. The sample table shows 150,000 to 200,000 clones, and about three quarters are seen once. About 2.6% of the sample is in the top ten clones. Material: PBMCs. Receptors originate from a woman between 35 and 50 years old in good health and CMV-seropositive.

The chain has TRBV6-1 and TRBJ1-1; a weak D match, TRBD1 (5 bases). The germline V gene has CDR1 MNHNS and CDR2 SASEGT. The V end lost 0 bases, the J end lost 9 bases, and 11 bases lay between the germline ends. CDR3 length: 13 residues. The CDR3 sequence is CASSEAGDFQAFF. The DNA of the CDR3 is TGTGCCAGCAGTGAAGCTGGGGACTTTCAAGCTTTCTTT.

The genes are TRBV2 and TRBJ2-7, with 7 positions matching TRBD1. Germline assignment: CDR1 SNHLY and CDR2 FYNNEI. Trimming at V came to 2 bases and at J to 7 bases, leaving 11 bases not matched to a gene. The CDR3 has 15 amino acids. This chain's CDR3 is CASSERDRVVGEQYF. The CDR3 coding sequence is TGTGCCAGCAGTGAAAGAGACAGGGTGGTGGGAGAGCAGTACTTC.

The V gene is TRBV5-1, the J gene TRBJ2-3, with 12 bases matching TRBD2. V shed 3 bases, J shed 0 bases, and the junction held 2 bases outside the gene matches. Germline assignment: CDR1 SGHRS and CDR2 YFSETQ. This CDR3 contains 16 residues. The CDR3 region is CASSSGTSGSTDTQYF. In DNA, the CDR3 is TGCGCCAGCAGCTCGGGGACTAGCGGGAGCACAGATACGCAGTATTTT.

The chain employs TRBV19 and TRBJ2-1; 12 bases are a match to TRBD2. The CDR3 is made up of 16 amino acids. The junction had 5 bases not matched to a gene; V was cut back by 3 bases and J by 5 bases. From germline, CDR1 is LNHDA and CDR2 SQIVND (reference sequence). DNA for the CDR3: TGTGCCAGTAGTATCTTTGGACTAGCGGGGCACAATGAGCAGTTCTTC. This sequence encodes CASSIFGLAGHNEQFF.

This chain links TRBV30 with TRBJ1-1; D gene ambiguous. This CDR3 is built from 14 residues. V was pared by 2 bases and J by 2 bases, with 12 bases between. Germline CDR1 and CDR2: GTSNPN and SVGIG (reference sequence). The CDR3 region has the DNA TGTGCCTGGAGTTTTTCTGGGAGTAACACTGAAGCTTTCTTT. Translating it yields CAWSFSGSNTEAFF.

The chain couples TRBV28 to TRBJ2-1; 7 bases fit TRBD2. This CDR3 is built from 14 residues. Germline CDR1 MDHEN, CDR2 SYDVKM. The V and J ends lost 3 bases and 7 bases, in that order; junction bases with no gene match: 6. CDR3 loop: CASSFGLAVNEQFF. CDR3 sequence (DNA): TGTGCCAGCAGTTTTGGGCTAGCGGTTAATGAGCAGTTCTTC.

The rearrangement joins TRBV2 to TRBJ2-1, with 7 bases matching TRBD2. The J segment lost 4 bases and the V segment lost 7 bases, leaving 10 bases of the junction unmatched. The CDR3 loop spans 15 amino acids. The V gene's germline CDR1 is SNHLY and CDR2 FYNNEI. The CDR3 bases are TGTGCCAGCATTCTTGAAACTAGCGCTTACAATGAGCAGTTCTTC. Its translation is CASILETSAYNEQFF.

The chain is built from TRBV6-1 and TRBJ2-7, with a tentative D call TRBD1 (7 bases). The V gene lost 1 base and the J gene lost 4 bases, with 14 bases spanning the gap. The CDR3 sequence is 15 residues long. Germline CDR1 is MNHNS and CDR2 is SASEGT. The CDR3 reads CASSEGRGRVYEQYF. In DNA form, the CDR3 reads TGTGCCAGCAGTGAAGGGAGGGGGCGGGTATACGAGCAGTACTTC.

The chain combines TRBV25-1 with TRBJ1-6; D not resolved. Germline V gives CDR1 MGHDK, CDR2 SYGVNS. V shed 6 bases and J shed 5 bases, with 17 bases lying between them. This CDR3 contains 16 residues. CDR3 region: CASSGGSGSHNSPLHF. The CDR3 nucleotides read TGTGCCAGCAGCGGTGGGAGCGGGTCGCATAATTCACCCCTCCACTTT.

The genes are TRBV6-5 and TRBJ2-5; tentative D call: TRBD1 (5 bases). With the DNA end fitting TRBJ2-7 better, the J assignment may be wrong. The V gene's germline CDR1 is MNHEY and CDR2 SVGAGI. This CDR3 has 15 amino acids. The CDR3 reads CASSYSLDSAYEQYF. The CDR3 DNA reads TGTGCCAGCAGTTACTCGCTCGACAGCGCCTACGAGCAGTACTTC.

V and J are TRBV6-5 and TRBJ2-7; 10 bases match TRBD2. The CDR3 is made up of 15 amino acids. V lost 0 bases, J lost 4 bases, and 3 bases stayed unmatched. The germline V gene has CDR1 MNHEY and CDR2 SVGAGI. CDR3 sequence (DNA): TGTGCCAGCAGTTACTCGGCTAGCGGGGGTTACGAGCAGTACTTC. Its protein product is CASSYSASGGYEQYF.

This clone has just a few counts. V usage is TRBV30 and J usage is TRBJ1-5; D remains ambiguous. This CDR3 contains 15 residues. Germline V gene lookup returns CDR1 GTSNPN and CDR2 SVGIG (reference sequence). V lost 0 bases, J lost 2 bases, and 11 bases lay in between. The CDR3 protein is CAWSVRGLGNQPQHF. CDR3 coding DNA: TGTGCCTGGAGTGTACGGGGTTTGGGCAATCAGCCCCAGCATTTT. The full variable domain, rest sourced from reference TRBV30 and TRBJ1-5, is SQTIHQWPATLVQPVGSPLSLECTVEGTSNPNLYWYRQAAGRGLQLLFYSVGIGQISSEVPQNLSASRPQDRQFILSSKKLLLSDSGFYLCAWSVRGLGNQPQHFGDGTRLSIL.

The gene calls are TRBV9 and TRBJ2-3, with 7 bases matching TRBD2. This CDR3 has 15 residues. The ends lost 0 bases at V and 4 bases at J; junction bases unmatched: 5. Germline V gene lookup returns CDR1 SGDLS and CDR2 YYNGEE. CDR3 loop: CASSVAGTTSDTQYF. CDR3 coding DNA: TGTGCCAGCAGCGTAGCAGGGACTACCTCAGATACGCAGTATTTT. The variable domain in full, completed from reference TRBV9 and TRBJ2-3, reads DSGVTQTPKHLITATGQRVTLRCSPRSGDLSVYWYQQSLDQGLQFLIQYYNGEERAKGNILERFSAQQFPDLHSELNLSSLELGDSALYFCASSVAGTTSDTQYFGPGTRLTVL.

V gene TRBV28 combines with J gene TRBJ2-3; D unclear. From germline, CDR1 is MDHEN and CDR2 SYDVKM. The CDR3 length is 13 residues. V lost 3 bases and J 0 bases, leaving 4 bases between the germline ends. CDR3 nucleotide sequence: TGTGCCAGCAGTTTGGAGAGCACAGATACGCAGTATTTT. Protein sequence: CASSLESTDTQYF.

This chain joins TRBV19 and TRBJ2-3; 8 bases line up with TRBD2. CDR3 length equals 17 residues. V dropped 7 bases and J dropped 3; count of bases not matched to a gene: 15. Per germline, CDR1 LNHDA and CDR2 SQIVND (reference sequence). As DNA, the CDR3 is TGTGCCAGTAACCCGAGGGGGGCGGGAGGAGGAACAGATACGCAGTATTTT. Translated, it gives CASNPRGAGGGTDTQYF.

The V and J genes are TRBV29-1 and TRBJ2-5; D possibly corresponds to TRBD2 (5 bases). Deletions cut 3 bases from V and 5 bases from J, with 10 bases between. Germline V gives CDR1 SQVTM, CDR2 ANQGSEA. The CDR3 contains 12 residues. CDR3 amino acids: CSVERVAETQYF. The CDR3 DNA sequence: TGCAGCGTTGAGAGGGTTGCGGAGACCCAGTACTTC.

The genes are TRBV7-2 and TRBJ1-4, with unresolved D. This CDR3 is 14 amino acids long. Germline CDR1 is SGHTA and CDR2 is FQGNSA. Trimming stripped 3 bases from V and 5 bases from J, with 10 bases between. The CDR3: CASSLATINEKLFF. CDR3 sequence (DNA): TGTGCCAGCAGCTTGGCGACAATAAATGAAAAACTGTTTTTT.

The J gene is TRBJ1-1, the V gene TRBV30, with TRBD1 matching over 7 bases. In germline, CDR1 is GTSNPN, CDR2 SVGIG (reference sequence). V shed 3 bases and J 6 bases; nucleotides not matched to a gene: 1. The length of the CDR3 is 11 residues. This CDR3 is CAWSDRAEAFF. The CDR3 DNA sequence: TGTGCCTGGAGCGACAGGGCTGAAGCTTTCTTT.

The gene calls are TRBV5-1 and TRBJ2-5; weak D call: TRBD2 (7 bases). The CDR3 runs to 15 residues. The germline V gene encodes CDR1 SGHRS and CDR2 YFSETQ. V was trimmed by 2 bases and J by 2 bases, leaving 13 bases between them. As DNA, the CDR3 is TGCGCCAGCAGCTTCGGAGGGGGGGGGCAAGAGACCCAGTACTTC. Its translation: CASSFGGGGQETQYF.

The chain links TRBV7-9 to TRBJ2-7, with 10 bases that match TRBD1. Germline V gives CDR1 SEHNR, CDR2 FQNEAQ (reference sequence). This CDR3 has 14 amino acids. The J segment lost 3 bases and the V segment lost 5 bases, leaving 4 bases of the junction unmatched. The CDR3: CASSLRDRGYEQYF. DNA of the CDR3: TGTGCCAGCAGCCTCCGGGACAGGGGCTACGAGCAGTACTTC.

This chain joins TRBV25-1 and TRBJ1-2, with D maybe TRBD1 (5 bases). Trimming pared 8 bases from V and 4 bases from J, leaving 17 bases between. The germline V gene encodes CDR1 MGHDK and CDR2 SYGVNS. The length of the CDR3 is 14 residues. This CDR3 reads CASSIGGSSYGYTF. In DNA, the CDR3 is TGTGCCAGCTCGATCGGGGGGTCTAGCTATGGCTACACCTTC.

This clone was counted between two and nine times. The V gene is TRBV30, the J gene TRBJ2-1; 7 nucleotides align to TRBD2. V lost 0 bases and J lost 5; bases outside the gene matches: 7. This CDR3 region has 15 residues. The germline V gene has CDR1 GTSNPN and CDR2 SVGIG (reference sequence). CDR3 sequence: CAWSVRGRANNEQFF. DNA for the CDR3: TGTGCCTGGAGTGTACGGGGGAGGGCCAACAATGAGCAGTTCTTC.

The chain joins TRBV7-6 to TRBJ2-5; 7 bases match TRBD2. Unmatched junction bases numbered 4, after V lost 1 base and J lost 5 bases. Germline V CDR1 and CDR2: SGHVS, FNYEAQ. The CDR3 extends over 14 amino acids. The CDR3 reads CASSLEEGGETQYF. In nucleotides, the CDR3 is TGTGCCAGCAGCTTAGAAGAGGGAGGGGAGACCCAGTACTTC.

A note on this clone: Other nucleotide sequences in the sample specify the same CDR3. The chain combines TRBV29-1 with TRBJ1-1, with D perhaps TRBD1 (6 bases). The V gene's germline CDR1 is SQVTM and CDR2 ANQGSEA. The V end was cut by 2 bases, the J end by 4 bases, with 20 bases between. The length of the CDR3 is 16 residues. This CDR3 is CSVEQFGTHEGTEAFF. In DNA form, the CDR3 reads TGCAGCGTTGAACAGTTCGGGACACACGAGGGCACTGAAGCTTTCTTT.

This CDR3 reads CASSLGDRASGNTIYF. CDR3 nucleotides: TGCGCCAGCAGCTTGGGGGACAGGGCATCTGGAAACACCATATATTTT. This chain joins TRBV5-1 and TRBJ1-3, with 9 bases that match TRBD1. Germline assignment: CDR1 SGHRS and CDR2 YFSETQ. The length of the CDR3 is 16 residues. The V segment lost 0 bases and the J segment 1 base; nucleotides outside the gene matches: 2.

J is TRBJ1-2 and V is TRBV6-6, with TRBD1 identical over 8 bases. The CDR3 spans 13 residues. J lost 8 bases, V lost 6 bases, and 8 bases had no gene match. Germline lookup yields CDR1 MNHNY and CDR2 SVGAGI (reference sequence). The DNA of the CDR3 is TGTGCCAGCAGCGACACAGGGGGTTCGGGCTACACCTTC. This sequence encodes CASSDTGGSGYTF.

For this clone: An end of the junction does not agree with germline; a read error may underlie this. The chain combines TRBV5-4 with TRBJ2-7; 8 bases are shared with TRBD1. The CDR3 is 13 amino acids. The germline gives CDR1 SGHNT, CDR2 YYREEE (reference sequence). Here the CDR3 reads CATVGQGSNEQYF. The CDR3 DNA reads as TGTGCCACGGTAGGACAGGGCTCCAACGAGCAGTACTTC.